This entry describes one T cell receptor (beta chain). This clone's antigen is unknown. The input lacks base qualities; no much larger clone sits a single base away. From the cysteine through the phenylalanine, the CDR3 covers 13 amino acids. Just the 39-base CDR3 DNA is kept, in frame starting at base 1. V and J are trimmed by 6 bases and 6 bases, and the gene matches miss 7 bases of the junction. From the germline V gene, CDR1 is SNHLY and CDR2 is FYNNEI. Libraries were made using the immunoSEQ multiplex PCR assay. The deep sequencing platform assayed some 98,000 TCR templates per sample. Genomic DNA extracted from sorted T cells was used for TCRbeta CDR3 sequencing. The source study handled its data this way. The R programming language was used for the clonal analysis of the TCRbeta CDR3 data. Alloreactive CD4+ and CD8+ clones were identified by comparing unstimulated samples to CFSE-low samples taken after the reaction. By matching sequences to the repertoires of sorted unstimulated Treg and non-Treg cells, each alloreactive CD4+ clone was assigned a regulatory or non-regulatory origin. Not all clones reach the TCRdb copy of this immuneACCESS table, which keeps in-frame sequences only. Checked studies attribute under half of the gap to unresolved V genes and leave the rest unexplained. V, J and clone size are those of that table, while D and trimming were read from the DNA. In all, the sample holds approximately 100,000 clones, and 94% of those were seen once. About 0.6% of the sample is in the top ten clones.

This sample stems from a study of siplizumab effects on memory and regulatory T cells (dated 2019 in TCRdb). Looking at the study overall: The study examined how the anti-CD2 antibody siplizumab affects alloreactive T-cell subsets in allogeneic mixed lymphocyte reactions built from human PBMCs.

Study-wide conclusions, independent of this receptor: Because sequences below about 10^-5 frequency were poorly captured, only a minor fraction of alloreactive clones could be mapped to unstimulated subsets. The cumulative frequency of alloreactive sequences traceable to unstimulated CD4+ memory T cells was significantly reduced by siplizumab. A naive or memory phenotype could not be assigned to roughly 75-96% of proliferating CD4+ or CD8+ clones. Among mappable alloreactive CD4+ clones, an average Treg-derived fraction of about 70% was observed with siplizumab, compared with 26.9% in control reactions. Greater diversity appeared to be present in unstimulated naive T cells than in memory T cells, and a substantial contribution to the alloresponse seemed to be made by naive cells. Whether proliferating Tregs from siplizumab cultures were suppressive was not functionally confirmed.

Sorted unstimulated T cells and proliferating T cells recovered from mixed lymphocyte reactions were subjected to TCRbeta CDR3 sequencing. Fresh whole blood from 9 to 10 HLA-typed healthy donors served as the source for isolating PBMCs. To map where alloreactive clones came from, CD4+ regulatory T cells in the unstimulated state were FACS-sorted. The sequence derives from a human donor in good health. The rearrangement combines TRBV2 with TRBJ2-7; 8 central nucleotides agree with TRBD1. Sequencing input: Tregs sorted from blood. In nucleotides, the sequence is TGTGCCAGCAGGGGGACAGGACACCTCGAGCAGTACTTC. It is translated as CASRGTGHLEQYF.